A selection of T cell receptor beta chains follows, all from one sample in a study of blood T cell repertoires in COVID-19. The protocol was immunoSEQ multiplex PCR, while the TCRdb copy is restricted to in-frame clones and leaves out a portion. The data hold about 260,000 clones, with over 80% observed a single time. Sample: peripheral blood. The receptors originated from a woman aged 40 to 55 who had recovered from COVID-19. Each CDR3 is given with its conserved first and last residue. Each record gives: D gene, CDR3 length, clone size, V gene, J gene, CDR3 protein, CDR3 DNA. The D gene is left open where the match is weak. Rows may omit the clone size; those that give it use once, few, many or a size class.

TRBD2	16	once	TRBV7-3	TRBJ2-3	CASSPLAGGRADTQYF	TGTGCCAGCAGCCCACTAGCGGGGGGGCGAGCAGATACGCAGTATTTT
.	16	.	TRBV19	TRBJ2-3	CASSHTRGATTDTQYF	TGTGCCAGTAGTCATACGCGGGGAGCAACCACAGATACGCAGTATTTT
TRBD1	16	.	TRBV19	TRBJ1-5	CASSFTGAYSNQPQHF	TGTGCCAGTAGTTTCACAGGGGCATATAGCAATCAGCCCCAGCATTTT
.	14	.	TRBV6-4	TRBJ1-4	CASSVWQVGEKLFF	TGTGCCAGCAGTGTGTGGCAGGTTGGAGAAAAACTGTTTTTT
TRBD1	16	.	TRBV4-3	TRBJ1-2	CASSQGSGQGDYGYTF	TGCGCCAGCAGCCAAGGCTCGGGACAGGGGGACTATGGCTACACCTTC
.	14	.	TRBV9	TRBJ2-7	CASSVAAGKYEQYF	TGTGCCAGCAGCGTAGCGGCAGGGAAATACGAGCAGTACTTC
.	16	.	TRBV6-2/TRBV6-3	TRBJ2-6	CASSSPRGSGANVLTF	TGTGCCAGCAGCTCCCCCCGGGGCTCTGGGGCCAACGTCCTGACTTTC
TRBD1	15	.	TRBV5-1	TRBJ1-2	CASSSGGQGPYGYTF	TGCGCCAGCAGTTCAGGGGGACAGGGGCCTTATGGCTACACCTTC
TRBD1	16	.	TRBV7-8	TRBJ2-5	CASSLGTGAYQETQYF	TGTGCCAGCAGCTTAGGGACAGGGGCGTACCAAGAGACCCAGTACTTC
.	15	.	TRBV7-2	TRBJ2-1	CASRPPGQVYNEQFF	TGTGCCAGCAGACCTCCGGGTCAAGTCTACAATGAGCAGTTCTTC
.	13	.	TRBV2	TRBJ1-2	CASRQQEYYGYTF	TGTGCCAGCAGACAACAGGAATACTATGGCTACACCTTC
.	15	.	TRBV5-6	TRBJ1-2	CASSLGQGLQGGYTF	TGTGCCAGCAGCTTGGGCCAGGGGTTGCAGGGGGGCTACACCTTC
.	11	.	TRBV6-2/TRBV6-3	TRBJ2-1	CASSFGNEQFF	TGTGCCAGCAGCTTCGGGAATGAGCAGTTCTTC
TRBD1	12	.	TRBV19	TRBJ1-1	CASSRTGTEAFF	TGTGCCAGTAGTCGGACAGGGACTGAAGCTTTCTTT
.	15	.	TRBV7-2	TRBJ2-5	CASSLSVGSQETQYF	TGTGCCAGCAGCTTGTCGGTTGGGAGCCAAGAGACCCAGTACTTC
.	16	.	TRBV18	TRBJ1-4	CASSPRMDRSNEKLFF	TGTGCCAGCTCACCTCGGATGGACAGATCGAATGAAAAACTGTTTTTT
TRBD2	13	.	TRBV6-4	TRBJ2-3	CASSDRRGVAQYF	TGTGCCAGCAGTGACCGGCGGGGGGTGGCGCAGTATTTT
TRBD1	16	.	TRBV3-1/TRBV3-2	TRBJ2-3	CASSQAAGGMGDTQYF	TGTGCCAGCAGCCAAGCAGCAGGGGGAATGGGAGATACGCAGTATTTT
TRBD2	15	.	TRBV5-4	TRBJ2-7	CASSRALAGSGEQYF	TGTGCCAGCAGCCGGGCTCTAGCGGGGTCGGGGGAGCAGTACTTC
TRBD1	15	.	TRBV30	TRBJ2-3	CAWARQGSRTDTQYF	TGTGCCTGGGCCCGACAGGGGTCTCGCACAGATACGCAGTATTTT
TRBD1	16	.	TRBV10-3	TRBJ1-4	CAISDRGLGLNEKLFF	TGTGCCATCAGTGATAGGGGGCTGGGACTTAATGAAAAACTGTTTTTT
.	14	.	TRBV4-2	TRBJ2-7	CASSQDQSGYEQYF	TGTGCCAGCAGCCAAGATCAATCAGGTTACGAGCAGTACTTC
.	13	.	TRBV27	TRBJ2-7	CASSLGGLNEQYF	TGTGCCAGCAGTCTCGGGGGGCTGAACGAGCAGTACTTC
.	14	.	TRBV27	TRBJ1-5	CASSPIGSNQPQHF	TGTGCCAGCAGCCCTATCGGTAGCAATCAGCCCCAGCATTTT
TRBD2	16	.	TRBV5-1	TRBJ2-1	CASSLLPAGGYNEQFF	TGCGCCAGCAGCCTCCTTCCAGCGGGGGGGTACAATGAGCAGTTCTTC
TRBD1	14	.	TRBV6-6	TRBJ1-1	CASSPRTGWIEAFF	TGTGCCAGCAGTCCCCGGACAGGGTGGATTGAAGCTTTCTTT
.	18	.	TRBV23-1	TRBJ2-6	CASSRDSHAPSGANVLTF	TGCGCCAGCAGTCGGGACTCCCACGCCCCCTCTGGGGCCAACGTCCTGACTTTC
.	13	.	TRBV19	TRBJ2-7	CASSRQSSYEQYF	TGTGCCAGTAGTCGACAGAGCTCCTACGAGCAGTACTTC
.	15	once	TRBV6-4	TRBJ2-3	CASSDSRVKTDTQYF	TGTGCCAGCAGTGACTCCAGGGTGAAGACAGATACGCAGTATTTT
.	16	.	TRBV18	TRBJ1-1	CASSPRGGNMNTEAFF	TGTGCCAGCTCGCCCCGGGGAGGGAACATGAACACTGAAGCTTTCTTT
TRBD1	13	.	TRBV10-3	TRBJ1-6	CATRRGLNSPLHF	TGTGCCACCCGCAGGGGGCTTAATTCACCCCTCCACTTT
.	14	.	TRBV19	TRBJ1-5	CASSMRNSNQPQHF	TGTGCCAGTAGTATGAGGAATAGCAATCAGCCCCAGCATTTT
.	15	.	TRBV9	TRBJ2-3	CASSVGQVSTDTQYF	TGTGCCAGCAGCGTAGGACAGGTTAGCACAGATACGCAGTATTTT
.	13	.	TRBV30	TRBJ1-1	CAWSVQGNTEAFF	TGTGCCTGGAGTGTACAGGGTAACACTGAAGCTTTCTTT
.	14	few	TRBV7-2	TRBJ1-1	CASSLLALNTEAFF	TGTGCCAGCAGCTTACTGGCTTTGAACACTGAAGCTTTCTTT
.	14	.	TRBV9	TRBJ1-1	CASSVAAMNTEAFF	TGTGCCAGCAGCGTAGCTGCGATGAACACTGAAGCTTTCTTT
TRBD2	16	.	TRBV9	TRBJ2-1	CASSPNSAGGHREQFF	TGTGCCAGCAGCCCGAACTCAGCGGGGGGACATCGAGAGCAGTTCTTC
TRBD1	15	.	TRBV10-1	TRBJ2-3	CASSEDRGITDTQYF	TGCGCCAGCAGTGAGGACAGGGGAATCACAGATACGCAGTATTTT
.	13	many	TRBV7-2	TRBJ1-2	CASSLSRARSYTF	TGTGCCAGCAGCCTGTCCAGGGCCCGGAGCTACACCTTC
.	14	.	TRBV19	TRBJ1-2	CASSNRGANYGYTF	TGTGCCAGTAGTAACCGGGGAGCTAACTATGGCTACACCTTC
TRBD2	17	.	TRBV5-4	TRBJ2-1	CASRPLTSGGAVNEQFF	TGTGCCAGCAGGCCTTTGACTAGCGGGGGGGCGGTTAATGAGCAGTTCTTC
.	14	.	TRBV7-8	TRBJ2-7	CASSLWEGAYEQYF	TGTGCCAGCAGCTTATGGGAGGGGGCCTACGAGCAGTACTTC
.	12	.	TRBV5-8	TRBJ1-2	CASSEGVYGYTF	TGTGCCAGCAGCGAAGGGGTGTATGGCTACACCTTC
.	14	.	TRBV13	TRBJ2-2	CASRRGQNTGELFF	TGTGCCAGCAGAAGGGGACAGAACACCGGGGAGCTGTTTTTT
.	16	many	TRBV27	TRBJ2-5	CASSIRQGVSKETQYF	TGTGCCAGCAGTATCCGACAAGGGGTGTCTAAAGAGACCCAGTACTTC
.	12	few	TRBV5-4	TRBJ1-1	CASSPGGTEAFF	TGTGCCAGCAGCCCCGGGGGTACTGAAGCTTTCTTT
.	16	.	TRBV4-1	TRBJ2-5	CASSQNQGRGQETQYF	TGCGCCAGCAGCCAGAATCAGGGGCGGGGGCAAGAGACCCAGTACTTC
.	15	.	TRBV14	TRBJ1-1	CASSQEVAGDTEAFF	TGTGCCAGCAGCCAGGAGGTGGCGGGGGACACTGAAGCTTTCTTT
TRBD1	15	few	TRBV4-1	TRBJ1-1	CASSPIMTGATEAFF	TGCGCCAGCAGCCCTATTATGACAGGGGCCACTGAAGCTTTCTTT
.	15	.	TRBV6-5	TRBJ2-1	CASSPEQGPYNEQFF	TGTGCCAGCAGCCCCGAACAGGGCCCCTACAATGAGCAGTTCTTC
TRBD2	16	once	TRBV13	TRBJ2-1	CASSLRVAGTYNEQFF	TGTGCCAGCAGCTTACGGGTAGCGGGGACCTACAATGAGCAGTTCTTC
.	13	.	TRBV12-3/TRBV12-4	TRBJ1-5	CASRTDGDQPQHF	TGTGCCAGCAGGACCGACGGGGATCAGCCCCAGCATTTT
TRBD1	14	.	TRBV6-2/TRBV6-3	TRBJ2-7	CASSRDSLGYEQYF	TGTGCCAGCAGTCGGGACAGCCTTGGGTACGAGCAGTACTTC
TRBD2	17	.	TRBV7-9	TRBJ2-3	CASSLGGLAPGGDTQYF	TGTGCCAGCAGCTTGGGGGGACTAGCACCAGGAGGGGATACGCAGTATTTT
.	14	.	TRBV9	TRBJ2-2	CASSSWMGPGELFF	TGTGCCAGCAGCTCTTGGATGGGCCCCGGGGAGCTGTTTTTT